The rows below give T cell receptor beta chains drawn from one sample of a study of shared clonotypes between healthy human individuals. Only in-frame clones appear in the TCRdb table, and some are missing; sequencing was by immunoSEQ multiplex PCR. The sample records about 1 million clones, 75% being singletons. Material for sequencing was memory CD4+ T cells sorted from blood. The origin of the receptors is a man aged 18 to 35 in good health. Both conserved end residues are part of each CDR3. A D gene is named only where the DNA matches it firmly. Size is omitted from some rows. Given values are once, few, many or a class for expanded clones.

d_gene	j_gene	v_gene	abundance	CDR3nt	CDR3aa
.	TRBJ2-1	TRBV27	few	TGTGCCAGCAGTTTAGATCAGGGTAGCAATGAGCAGTTCTTC	CASSLDQGSNEQFF
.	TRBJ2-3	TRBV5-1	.	TGCGCCAGCAGCTTGGTAATCGGGGTAGAAAAAGATACGCAGTATTTT	CASSLVIGVEKDTQYF
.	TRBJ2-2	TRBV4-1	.	TGCGCCAGCAGCCAAGGCTGGTTGGGTACCGGGGAGCTGTTTTTT	CASSQGWLGTGELFF
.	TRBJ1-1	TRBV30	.	TGTGCCTGGAGATCTTTGGGGGGGAACACTGAAGCTTTCTTT	CAWRSLGGNTEAFF
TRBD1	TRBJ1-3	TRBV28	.	TGTGCCAGCAGTTTAAGGACAGGGGGTGTACGAGGAAACACCATATATTTT	CASSLRTGGVRGNTIYF
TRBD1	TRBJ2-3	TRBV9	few	TGTGCCAGCAGCGGGACAGGGGGCGCCGCGATGGCAGATACGCAGTATTTT	CASSGTGGAAMADTQYF
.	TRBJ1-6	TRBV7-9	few	TGTGCCAGCAGCTTCGGGGGAGGAGTTCGATCACCCCTCCACTTT	CASSFGGGVRSPLHF
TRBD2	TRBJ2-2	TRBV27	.	TGTGCCAGCCGCGTCGGACTAGCGGCGAACACCGGGGAGCTGTTTTTT	CASRVGLAANTGELFF
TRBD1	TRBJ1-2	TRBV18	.	TGTGCCAGCTCACCAGAGGGGGCGGCCTATGGCTACACCTTC	CASSPEGAAYGYTF
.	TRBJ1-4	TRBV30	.	TGTGCCTGGAGTGGGGGGTCTTTTGGTAAACTGTTTTTT	CAWSGGSFGKLFF
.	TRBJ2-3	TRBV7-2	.	TGTGCCAGCAGCTATGGACTCCGCACAGATACGCAGTATTTT	CASSYGLRTDTQYF
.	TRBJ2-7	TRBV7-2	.	TGTGCCAGCAGCCCATGGGGCAGGGGAGGCGAGCAGTACTTC	CASSPWGRGGEQYF
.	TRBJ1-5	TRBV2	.	TGTGCCAGCAGTGAGGGACACCCCAATCAGCCCCAGCATTTT	CASSEGHPNQPQHF
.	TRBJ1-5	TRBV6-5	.	TGTGCCAGCAGCCGATCGGGTGCGAGCAATCAGCCCCAGCATTTT	CASSRSGASNQPQHF
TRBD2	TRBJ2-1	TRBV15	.	TGTGCCACCAGCAGGGGGGGACTAGTGGGAAATGAGCAGTTCTTC	CATSRGGLVGNEQFF
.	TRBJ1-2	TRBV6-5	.	TGTGCCAGCAGTTACTCGTCCAGGGCCTCTAACTATGGCTACACCTTC	CASSYSSRASNYGYTF
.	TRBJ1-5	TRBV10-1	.	TGCGCCAGCAGTGAGGGCAGACTTTATAGCAATCAGCCCCAGCATTTT	CASSEGRLYSNQPQHF
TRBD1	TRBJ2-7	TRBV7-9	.	TGTGCCAGCAGCATCTGGACAGGGGGAACTCTTAGACCCTCCTACGAGCAGTACTTC	CASSIWTGGTLRPSYEQYF
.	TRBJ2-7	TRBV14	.	TGTGCCAGCAGCCAAGGAGGCTGGGGCGAGCAGTACTTC	CASSQGGWGEQYF
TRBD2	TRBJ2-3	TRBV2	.	TGTGCCAGCAGACCTAGCGGGAGTGGGTCAGATACGCAGTATTTT	CASRPSGSGSDTQYF
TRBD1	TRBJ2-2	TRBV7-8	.	TGTGCCAGCAGCCCCTCGGACAGGGGTGGCACCGGGGAGCTGTTTTTT	CASSPSDRGGTGELFF
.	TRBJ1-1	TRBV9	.	TGTGCCAGCAGCGTAGCAGGGTGGAACACTGAAGCTTTCTTT	CASSVAGWNTEAFF
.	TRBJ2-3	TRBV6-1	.	TGTGCCATCCTCAGGACAGCCTACACAGATACGCAGTATTTT	CAILRTAYTDTQYF
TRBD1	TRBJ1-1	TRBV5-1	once	TGCGCCAGCAGCGTGGGACAGGGGGGCACTGAAGCTTTCTTT	CASSVGQGGTEAFF
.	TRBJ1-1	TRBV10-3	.	TGTGCCATCAGTGCCATGAACACTGAAGCTTTCTTT	CAISAMNTEAFF
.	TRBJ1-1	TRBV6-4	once	TGTGCCAGCAGCCACCCTCCTGGAACGCGACAGGAGAACACTGAAGCTTTCTTT	CASSHPPGTRQENTEAFF
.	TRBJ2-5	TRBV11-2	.	TGTGCCAGCAGCTTAGGTCTTCTTGAGACCCAGTACTTC	CASSLGLLETQYF
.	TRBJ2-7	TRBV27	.	TGTGCCAGCAGTGTACAGGCGCCCTACGAGCAGTACTTC	CASSVQAPYEQYF
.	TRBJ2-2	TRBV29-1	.	TGCAGCGTTGAAAGGGGGGGCTCGAACACCGGGGAGCTGTTTTTT	CSVERGGSNTGELFF
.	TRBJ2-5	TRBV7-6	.	TGTGCCAGCAGCTTGGCAGACCAAGAGACCCAGTACTTC	CASSLADQETQYF
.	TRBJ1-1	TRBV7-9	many	TGTGCCAGCAGCTTAAGAGCTACTATGAACACTGAAGCTTTCTTT	CASSLRATMNTEAFF
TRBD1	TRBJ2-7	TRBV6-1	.	TGTGCCAGCACCTCATGGGACAGAGACTACGAGCAGTACTTC	CASTSWDRDYEQYF
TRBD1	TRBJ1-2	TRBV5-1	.	TGCGCCAGCACCTCAGGGGGCTATGGCTACACCTTC	CASTSGGYGYTF
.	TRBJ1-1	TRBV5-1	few	TGCGCCAGCAGCTTGGTGTCGCAGGGAGAGGGAGCTTTCTTT	CASSLVSQGEGAFF
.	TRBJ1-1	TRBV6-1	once	TGTGCCAGCGAAAGGGGAGGCGGGAACACTGAAGCTTTCTTT	CASERGGGNTEAFF
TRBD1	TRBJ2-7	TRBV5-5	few	TGTGCCAGCAGCTGGGCCGGGACAGGGATATACGAGCAGTACTTC	CASSWAGTGIYEQYF
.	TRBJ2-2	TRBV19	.	TGTGCCAGTAGTATGCACACCGGGGAGCTGTTTTTT	CASSMHTGELFF
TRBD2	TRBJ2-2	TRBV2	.	TGTGCCAGCAGACCCGCTAGCGGGAGCACCGGGGAGCTGTTTTTT	CASRPASGSTGELFF
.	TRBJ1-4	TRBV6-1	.	TGTGCCAGCAGTTCGGAACCTAATGAAAAACTGTTTTTT	CASSSEPNEKLFF
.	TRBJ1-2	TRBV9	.	TGTGCCAGCAGTGATCTCATCGGGGCGCAGGGCTATGGCTACACCTTC	CASSDLIGAQGYGYTF
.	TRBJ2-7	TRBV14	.	TGTGCCAGCAGCCAAATAGTAGGACCCACTTCCTACGAGCAGTACTTC	CASSQIVGPTSYEQYF
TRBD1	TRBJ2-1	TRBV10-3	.	TGTGCCATCAGTCCAGGGACAGGGGGCAATAATGAGCAGTTCTTC	CAISPGTGGNNEQFF
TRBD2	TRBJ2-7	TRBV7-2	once	TGTGCCAGCAGCTTCGGGAGGAGCTCCTACGAGCAGTACTTC	CASSFGRSSYEQYF
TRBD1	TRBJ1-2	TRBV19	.	TGTGCCAGTAGAGACAGGGGGCGAGGAAATGGCTACACCTTC	CASRDRGRGNGYTF
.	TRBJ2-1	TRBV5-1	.	TGCGCCAGCAGGAGGGGGGAAAATAACAATGAGCAGTTCTTC	CASRRGENNNEQFF